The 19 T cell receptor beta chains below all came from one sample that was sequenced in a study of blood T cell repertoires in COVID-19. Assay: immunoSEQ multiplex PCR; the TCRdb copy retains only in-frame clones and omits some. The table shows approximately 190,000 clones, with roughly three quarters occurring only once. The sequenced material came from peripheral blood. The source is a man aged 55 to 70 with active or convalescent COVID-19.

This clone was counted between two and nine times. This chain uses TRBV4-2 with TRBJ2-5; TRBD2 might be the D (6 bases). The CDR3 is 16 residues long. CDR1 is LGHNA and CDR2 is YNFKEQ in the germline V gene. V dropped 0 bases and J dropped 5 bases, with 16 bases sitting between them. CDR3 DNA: TGTGCCAGCAGCCAAGAACTGACTAGTGCCAGGGAGACCCAGTACTTC. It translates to CASSQELTSARETQYF.

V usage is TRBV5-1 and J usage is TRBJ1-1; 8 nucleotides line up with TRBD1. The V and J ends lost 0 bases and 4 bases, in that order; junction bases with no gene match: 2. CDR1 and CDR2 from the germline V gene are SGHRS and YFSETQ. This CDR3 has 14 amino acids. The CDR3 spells CASSLATGGTEAFF. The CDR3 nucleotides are TGCGCCAGCAGCTTGGCTACAGGGGGCACTGAAGCTTTCTTT.

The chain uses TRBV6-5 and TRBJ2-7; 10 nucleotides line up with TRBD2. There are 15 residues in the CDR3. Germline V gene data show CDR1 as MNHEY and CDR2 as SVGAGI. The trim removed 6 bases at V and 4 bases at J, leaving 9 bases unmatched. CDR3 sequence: CASSSPTSGTYEQYF. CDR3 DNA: TGTGCCAGCAGCTCTCCTACTAGCGGGACGTACGAGCAGTACTTC.

The CDR3, as DNA: TGTGCCAGCAGCGTAGGAGGGATAGTTATCAATGAGCAGTTCTTC. Its protein is CASSVGGIVINEQFF. The genes are TRBV9 and TRBJ2-1; D might be TRBD2 (5 bases). V lost 0 bases, J lost 6 bases, and 13 bases lay in between. CDR3 length equals 15 residues. The germline V gene has CDR1 SGDLS and CDR2 YYNGEE.

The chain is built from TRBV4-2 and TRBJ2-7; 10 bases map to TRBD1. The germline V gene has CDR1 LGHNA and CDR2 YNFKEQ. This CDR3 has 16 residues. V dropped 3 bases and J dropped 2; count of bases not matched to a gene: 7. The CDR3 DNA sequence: TGTGCCAGCAGCCAGGCGGGACAGGGGCAAGCCTACGAGCAGTACTTC. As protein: CASSQAGQGQAYEQYF.

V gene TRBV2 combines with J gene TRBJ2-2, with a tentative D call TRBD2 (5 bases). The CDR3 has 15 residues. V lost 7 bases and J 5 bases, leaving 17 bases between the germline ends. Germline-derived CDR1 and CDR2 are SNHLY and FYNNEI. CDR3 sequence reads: CASKPLALGTGELFF. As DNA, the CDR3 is TGTGCCAGCAAGCCCCTAGCCTTAGGAACCGGGGAGCTGTTTTTT.

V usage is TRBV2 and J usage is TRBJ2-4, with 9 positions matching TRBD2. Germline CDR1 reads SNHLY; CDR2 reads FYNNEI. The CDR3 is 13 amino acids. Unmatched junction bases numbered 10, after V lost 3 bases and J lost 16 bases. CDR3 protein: CASSEGLALVNYF. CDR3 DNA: TGTGCCAGCAGTGAGGGACTAGCCTTAGTTAATTACTTC.

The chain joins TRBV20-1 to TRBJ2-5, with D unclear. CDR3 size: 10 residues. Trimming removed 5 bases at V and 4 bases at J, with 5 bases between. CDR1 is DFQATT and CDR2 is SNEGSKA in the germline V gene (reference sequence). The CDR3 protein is CSAPLETQYF. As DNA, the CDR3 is TGCAGTGCTCCTCTAGAGACCCAGTACTTC.

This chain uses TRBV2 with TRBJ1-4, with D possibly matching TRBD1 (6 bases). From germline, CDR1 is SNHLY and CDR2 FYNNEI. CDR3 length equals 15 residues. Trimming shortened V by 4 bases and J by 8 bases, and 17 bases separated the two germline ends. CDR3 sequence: CASSGTGLLREKLFF. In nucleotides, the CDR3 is TGTGCCAGCAGTGGAACAGGGCTCTTACGGGAAAAACTGTTTTTT.

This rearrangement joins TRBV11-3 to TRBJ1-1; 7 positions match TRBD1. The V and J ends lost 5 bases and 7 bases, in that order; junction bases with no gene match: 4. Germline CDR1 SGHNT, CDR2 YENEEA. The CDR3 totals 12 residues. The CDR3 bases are TGTGCCAGCAGCAATCGGGACAGTGAAGCTTTCTTT. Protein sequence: CASSNRDSEAFF. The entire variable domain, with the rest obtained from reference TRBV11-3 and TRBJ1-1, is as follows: EAGVVQSPRYKIIEKKQPVAFWCNPISGHNTLYWYLQNLGQGPELLIRYENEEAVDDSQLPKDRFSAERLKGVDSTLKIQPAELGDSAVYLCASSNRDSEAFFGQGTRLTVV.

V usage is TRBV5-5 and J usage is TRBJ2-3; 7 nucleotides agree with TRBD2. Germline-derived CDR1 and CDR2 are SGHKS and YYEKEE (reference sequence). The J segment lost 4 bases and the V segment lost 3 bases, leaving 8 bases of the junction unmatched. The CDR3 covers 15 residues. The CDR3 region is CASSSIGRDSDTQYF. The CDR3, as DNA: TGTGCCAGCAGCTCCATTGGGAGGGACTCAGATACGCAGTATTTT.

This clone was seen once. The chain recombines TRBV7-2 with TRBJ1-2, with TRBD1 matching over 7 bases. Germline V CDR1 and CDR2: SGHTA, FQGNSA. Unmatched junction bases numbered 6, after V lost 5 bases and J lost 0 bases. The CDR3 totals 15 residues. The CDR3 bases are TGTGCCAGCAGCCGCGGGACAGAACCTAACTATGGCTACACCTTC. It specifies CASSRGTEPNYGYTF.

The CDR3 region has the DNA TGTGCCAGCAGTTACTCGATTAGGGGCTACGAGCAGTACTTC. It is translated as CASSYSIRGYEQYF. The chain joins TRBV6-5 to TRBJ2-7, with TRBD1 as a possible D gene (5 bases). The CDR3 is 14 amino acids. V was clipped by 0 bases and J by 3 bases, with 9 bases between them. Germline-derived CDR1 and CDR2 are MNHEY and SVGAGI.

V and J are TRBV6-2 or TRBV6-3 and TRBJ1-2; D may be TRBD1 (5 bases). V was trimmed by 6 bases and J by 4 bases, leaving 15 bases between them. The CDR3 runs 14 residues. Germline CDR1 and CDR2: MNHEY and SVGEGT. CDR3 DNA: TGTGCCAGCAGCCCTGGAGCGCAGGGCTATGGCTACACCTTC. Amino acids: CASSPGAQGYGYTF.

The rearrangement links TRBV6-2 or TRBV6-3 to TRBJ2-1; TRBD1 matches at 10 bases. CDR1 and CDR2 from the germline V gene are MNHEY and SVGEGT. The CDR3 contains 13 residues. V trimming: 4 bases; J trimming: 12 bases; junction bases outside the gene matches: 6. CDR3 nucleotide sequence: TGTGCCAGCAGTTTGAGGGGACAGGGGTGGCAGTTCTTC. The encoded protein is CASSLRGQGWQFF.

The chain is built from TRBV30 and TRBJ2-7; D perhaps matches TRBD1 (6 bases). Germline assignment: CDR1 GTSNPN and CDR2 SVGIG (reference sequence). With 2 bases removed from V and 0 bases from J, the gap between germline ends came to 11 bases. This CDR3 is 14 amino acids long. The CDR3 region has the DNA TGTGCCTGGAGTCCGAGGACAGACTCCTACGAGCAGTACTTC. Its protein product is CAWSPRTDSYEQYF. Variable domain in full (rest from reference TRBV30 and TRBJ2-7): SQTIHQWPATLVQPVGSPLSLECTVEGTSNPNLYWYRQAAGRGLQLLFYSVGIGQISSEVPQNLSASRPQDRQFILSSKKLLLSDSGFYLCAWSPRTDSYEQYFGPGTRLTVT.

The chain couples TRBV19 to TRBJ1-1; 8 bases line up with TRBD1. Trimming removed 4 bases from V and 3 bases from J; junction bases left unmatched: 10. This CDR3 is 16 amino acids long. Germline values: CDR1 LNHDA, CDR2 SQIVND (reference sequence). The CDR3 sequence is CASSTTHRTGYTEAFF. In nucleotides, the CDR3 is TGTGCCAGTAGTACAACTCATAGGACAGGGTACACTGAAGCTTTCTTT.

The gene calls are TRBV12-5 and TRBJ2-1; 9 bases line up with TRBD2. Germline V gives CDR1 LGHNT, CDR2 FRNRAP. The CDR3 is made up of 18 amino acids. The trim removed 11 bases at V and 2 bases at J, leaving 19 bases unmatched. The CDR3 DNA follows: TGTGCTTCCATAGAGGGCAGGGAAAGACTAGCGGCCTACAATGAGCAGTTCTTC. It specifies CASIEGRERLAAYNEQFF.

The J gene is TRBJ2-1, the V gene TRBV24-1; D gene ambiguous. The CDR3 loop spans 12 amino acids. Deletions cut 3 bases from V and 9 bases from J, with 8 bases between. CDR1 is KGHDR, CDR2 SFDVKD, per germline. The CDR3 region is CATSDEFREQFF. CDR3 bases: TGTGCCACCAGTGATGAGTTCCGTGAGCAGTTCTTC.